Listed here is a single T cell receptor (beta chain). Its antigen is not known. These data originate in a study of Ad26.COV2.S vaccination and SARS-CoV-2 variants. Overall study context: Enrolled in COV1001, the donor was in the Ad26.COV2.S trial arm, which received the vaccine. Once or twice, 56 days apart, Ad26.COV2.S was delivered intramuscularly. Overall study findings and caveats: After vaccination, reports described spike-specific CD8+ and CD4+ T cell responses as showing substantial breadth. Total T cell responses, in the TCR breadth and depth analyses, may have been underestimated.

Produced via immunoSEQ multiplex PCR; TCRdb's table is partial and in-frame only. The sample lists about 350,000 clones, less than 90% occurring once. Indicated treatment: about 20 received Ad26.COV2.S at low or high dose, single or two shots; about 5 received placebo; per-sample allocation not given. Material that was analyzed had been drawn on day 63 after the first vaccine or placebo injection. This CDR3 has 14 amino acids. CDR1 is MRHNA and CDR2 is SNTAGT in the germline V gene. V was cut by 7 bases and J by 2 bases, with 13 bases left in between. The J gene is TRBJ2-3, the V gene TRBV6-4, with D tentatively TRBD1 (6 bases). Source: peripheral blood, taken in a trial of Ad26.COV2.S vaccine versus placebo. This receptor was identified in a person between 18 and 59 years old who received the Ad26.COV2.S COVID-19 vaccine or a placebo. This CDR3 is CASKKGVDTDTQYF. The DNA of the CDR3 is TGTGCCAGCAAAAAGGGGGTTGACACAGATACGCAGTATTTT.